These 11 T cell receptor beta chains came from one sample sequenced in a study of OX40 agonist ivuxolimab in advanced cancers. Profiling relied on immunoSEQ multiplex PCR, and the TCRdb table lists in-frame clones only, not all of them. Counted here are about 56,000 clones, 82% occurring once; the ten biggest clones make up 3.5% to 4.5%. Sequencing was performed on CD4+ or CD8+ T cells sorted from blood, taken in a trial of the OX40 agonist ivuxolimab. The receptors originated from an adult with an advanced solid tumor such as melanoma, head and neck, liver or kidney cancer.

V gene TRBV7-6 combines with J gene TRBJ2-4; 8 positions match TRBD2. Germline V gene data show CDR1 as SGHVS and CDR2 as FNYEAQ. The V segment lost 5 bases and the J segment 1 base; nucleotides outside the gene matches: 4. This CDR3 comprises 15 residues. CDR3 sequence (DNA): TGTGCCAGCAGCCCGGGGGGGCCGGCCAAAAACATTCAGTACTTC. This gives the protein CASSPGGPAKNIQYF.

The rearrangement uses TRBV19 and TRBJ2-1, with TRBD2 as a possible D gene (5 bases). This CDR3 spans 17 amino acids. Germline CDR1 LNHDA, CDR2 SQIVND (reference sequence). Deletions cut 1 base from V and 7 bases from J, with 20 bases between. CDR3: CASSIASRGRSSNEQFF. The CDR3 nucleotides are TGTGCCAGTAGTATAGCGAGTCGCGGGCGGAGTTCGAATGAGCAGTTCTTC.

The J gene is TRBJ2-5, the V gene TRBV19; D remains unclear. In germline, CDR1 is LNHDA, CDR2 SQIVND (reference sequence). Trimming took 3 bases from V and 1 from J, leaving 6 bases between them. This CDR3 is 13 amino acids long. DNA of the CDR3: TGTGCCAGTAGTATCTCAACCCAAGAGACCCAGTACTTC. Translated, it gives CASSISTQETQYF.

This chain links TRBV18 with TRBJ1-1, with a weak D call TRBD1 (6 bases). V lost 4 bases and J lost 6, with 15 bases in between. The CDR3 totals 14 residues. CDR1 is KGHSH, CDR2 LQKENI, per germline. The CDR3 coding sequence is TGTGCCAGCTCACGGGGGACACCCCTCCCTGAAGCTTTCTTT. It yields the protein CASSRGTPLPEAFF. Full variable domain (rest looked up from reference TRBV18 and TRBJ1-1): NAGVMQNPRHLVRRRGQEARLRCSPMKGHSHVYWYRQLPEEGLKFMVYLQKENIIDESGMPKERFSAEFPKEGPSILRIQQVVRGDSAAYFCASSRGTPLPEAFFGQGTRLTVV.

The rearrangement links TRBV6-5 to TRBJ1-2; TRBD1 might be the D (5 bases). The CDR3 extends over 14 amino acids. Germline CDR1 MNHEY, CDR2 SVGAGI. V was trimmed by 8 bases and J by 7 bases, leaving 20 bases between them. The CDR3, as DNA: TGTGCCAGCTCCTATACGGGCAGGGAGGGTGGCTACACCTTC. Protein sequence: CASSYTGREGGYTF.

The chain combines TRBV9 with TRBJ2-7, with D perhaps TRBD2 (5 bases). Trimming took off 0 bases at V and 6 bases at J, with 19 bases between the two ends. The CDR3 contains 16 residues. Germline V gene sequence: CDR1 SGDLS, CDR2 YYNGEE. In DNA, the CDR3 is TGTGCCAGCAGCGTAGGGTCGCAGGCGGGTGGGCTCGAGCAGTACTTC. It specifies CASSVGSQAGGLEQYF.

The V call is TRBV5-8, the J call TRBJ1-3; TRBD1 matches 8 bases. V dropped 3 bases and J dropped 0; count of bases not matched to a gene: 2. Germline V lookup: CDR1 SGHTS, CDR2 YDEGEE. This CDR3 region has 15 residues. The DNA of the CDR3 is TGTGCCAGCAGCTCCGGGACAGGCTCTGGAAACACCATATATTTT. This codes for CASSSGTGSGNTIYF.

V usage is TRBV9 and J usage is TRBJ2-7, with TRBD2 matching over 11 bases. From germline, CDR1 is SGDLS and CDR2 YYNGEE. V lost 0 bases to trimming and J lost 6 bases; unmatched junction nucleotides: 2. There are 14 residues in the CDR3. CDR3 amino acids: CASSVGSGGAEQYF. CDR3 sequence (DNA): TGTGCCAGCAGCGTAGGTAGCGGGGGGGCCGAGCAGTACTTC.

The chain recombines TRBV18 with TRBJ1-3, with a weak D call TRBD1 (6 bases). CDR3 length: 17 amino acids. V was clipped by 0 bases and J by 4 bases, with 16 bases between them. Per the germline V gene, CDR1 is KGHSH and CDR2 is LQKENI. CDR3 residues: CASSPPNRDGLGNTIYF. In nucleotides, the CDR3 is TGTGCCAGCTCACCACCGAACAGGGACGGCCTCGGAAACACCATATATTTT.

This chain links TRBV10-3 with TRBJ1-2; D may be TRBD1 (6 bases). Germline-derived CDR1 and CDR2 are ENHRY and SYGVKD. The length of the CDR3 is 14 residues. V was trimmed by 6 bases and J by 1 base, leaving 12 bases between them. CDR3 sequence reads: CAISQQGNNYGYTF. The CDR3 DNA sequence: TGTGCCATCAGCCAACAGGGAAATAACTATGGCTACACCTTC.

The gene calls are TRBV6-5 and TRBJ1-5; D call uncertain. Germline CDR1 is MNHEY and CDR2 is SVGAGI. V was pared by 8 bases and J by 2 bases, with 7 bases between. This CDR3 is built from 12 residues. This CDR3 reads CASWDGNQPQHF. The DNA of the CDR3 is TGTGCCAGCTGGGATGGCAATCAGCCCCAGCATTTT.